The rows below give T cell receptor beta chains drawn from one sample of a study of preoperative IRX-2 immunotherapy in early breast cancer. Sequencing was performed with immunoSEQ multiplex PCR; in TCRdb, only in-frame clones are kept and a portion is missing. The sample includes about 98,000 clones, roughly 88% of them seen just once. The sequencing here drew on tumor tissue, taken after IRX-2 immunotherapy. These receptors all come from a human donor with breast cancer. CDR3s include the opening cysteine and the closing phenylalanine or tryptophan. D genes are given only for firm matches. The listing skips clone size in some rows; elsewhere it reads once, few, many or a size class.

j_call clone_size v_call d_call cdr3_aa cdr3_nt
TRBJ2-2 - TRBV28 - CASSLWTVTNTGELFF TGTGCCAGTAGCCTATGGACGGTGACGAACACCGGGGAGCTGTTTTTT
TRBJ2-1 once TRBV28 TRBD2 CASLAVGRYNEQFF TGTGCCAGCCTAGCGGTGGGACGCTACAATGAGCAGTTCTTC
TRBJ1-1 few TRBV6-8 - CASSVGLNTEAFF TGTGCCAGCAGTGTTGGGCTGAACACTGAAGCTTTCTTT
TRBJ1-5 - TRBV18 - CASSQVMSNQPQHF TGTGCCAGCTCACAGGTTATGAGCAATCAGCCCCAGCATTTT
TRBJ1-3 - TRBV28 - CASSQQALLHSGNTIYF TGTGCCAGCAGTCAACAGGCACTATTACACTCTGGAAACACCATATATTTT
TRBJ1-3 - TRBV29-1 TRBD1 CSVAVTGMFSSGNTIYF TGCAGCGTTGCGGTGACAGGGATGTTCAGCTCTGGAAACACCATATATTTT
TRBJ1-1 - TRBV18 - CASSPLSGDAEAFF TGTGCCAGCTCACCACTGTCAGGGGATGCTGAAGCTTTCTTT
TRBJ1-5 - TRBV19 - CASSILQQPQHF TGTGCCAGTAGTATACTACAGCAGCCCCAGCATTTT
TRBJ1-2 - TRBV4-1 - CASSQEVGGSYGYTF TGCGCCAGCAGCCAAGAAGTCGGGGGCTCCTATGGCTACACCTTC
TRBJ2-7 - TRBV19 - CASTPGGDYSYEQYF TGTGCCAGTACCCCCGGGGGAGACTACTCCTACGAGCAGTACTTC
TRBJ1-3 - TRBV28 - CASSLWGAGSGGNTIYF TGTGCCAGCAGTTTATGGGGGGCAGGGTCTGGAGGAAACACCATATATTTT
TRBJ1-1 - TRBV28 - CASTKRGNTEAFF TGTGCCAGCACAAAAAGGGGGAACACTGAAGCTTTCTTT
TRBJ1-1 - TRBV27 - CASSLWGSNTEAFF TGTGCCAGCAGTTTGTGGGGCTCGAACACTGAAGCTTTCTTT
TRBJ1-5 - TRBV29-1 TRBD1 CSVSTGEYQPQHF TGCAGCGTGAGTACAGGGGAGTATCAGCCCCAGCATTTT
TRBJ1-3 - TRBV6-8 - CASSWLNGNTIYF TGTGCCAGCAGTTGGCTGAACGGAAACACCATATATTTT
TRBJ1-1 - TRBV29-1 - CSVDEGAGRAFF TGCAGCGTTGATGAGGGCGCCGGTCGAGCTTTCTTT
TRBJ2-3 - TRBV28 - CASSTPGLPTDTQYF TGTGCCAGCAGCACCCCCGGGTTACCGACAGATACGCAGTATTTT
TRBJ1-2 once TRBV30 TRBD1 CAWKAGGYYGYTF TGTGCCTGGAAGGCAGGGGGCTACTATGGCTACACCTTC
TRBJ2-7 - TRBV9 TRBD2 CASSVGLAGNYEQYF TGTGCCAGCAGCGTGGGACTAGCGGGGAACTACGAGCAGTACTTC
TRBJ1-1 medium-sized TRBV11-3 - CASSRGAGLNTEAFF TGTGCCAGCAGCCGCGGGGCAGGGCTCAACACTGAAGCTTTCTTT
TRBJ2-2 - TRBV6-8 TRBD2 CASSYEQGGLNTGELFF TGTGCCAGCAGTTACGAGCAGGGAGGGTTGAACACCGGGGAGCTGTTTTTT
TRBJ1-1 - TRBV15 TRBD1 CATSAGTGVPLTEAFF TGTGCCACCAGCGCCGGGACAGGGGTTCCGTTGACTGAAGCTTTCTTT
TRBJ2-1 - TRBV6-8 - CASSGWGANSYNEQFF TGTGCCAGCAGTGGTTGGGGGGCAAATTCCTACAATGAGCAGTTCTTC
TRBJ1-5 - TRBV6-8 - CASSTPSRGNQPQHF TGTGCCAGCAGTACGCCCTCCCGGGGCAATCAGCCCCAGCATTTT
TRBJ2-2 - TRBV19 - CASSMGPRTANTGELFF TGTGCCAGTAGTATGGGCCCACGGACGGCGAACACCGGGGAGCTGTTTTTT
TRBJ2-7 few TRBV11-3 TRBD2 CASSWGLAGVGEQYF TGTGCCAGCAGCTGGGGACTAGCGGGGGTTGGGGAGCAGTACTTC
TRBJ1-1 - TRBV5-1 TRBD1 CASSWDSATNTEAFF TGCGCCAGCAGCTGGGACAGTGCTACGAACACTGAAGCTTTCTTT
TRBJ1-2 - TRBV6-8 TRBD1 CASSYSGTGVPFF TGTGCCAGCAGTTACAGTGGGACAGGGGTGCCTTTCTTC
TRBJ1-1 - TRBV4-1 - CASSQELGGEAFF TGCGCCAGCAGCCAAGAGTTGGGTGGTGAAGCTTTCTTT
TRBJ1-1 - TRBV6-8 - CASSDPMNTEAFF TGTGCCAGCAGCGACCCGATGAACACTGAAGCTTTCTTT
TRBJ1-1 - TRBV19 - CASVGALGNTEAFF TGTGCCAGTGTGGGGGCTCTGGGGAACACTGAAGCTTTCTTT